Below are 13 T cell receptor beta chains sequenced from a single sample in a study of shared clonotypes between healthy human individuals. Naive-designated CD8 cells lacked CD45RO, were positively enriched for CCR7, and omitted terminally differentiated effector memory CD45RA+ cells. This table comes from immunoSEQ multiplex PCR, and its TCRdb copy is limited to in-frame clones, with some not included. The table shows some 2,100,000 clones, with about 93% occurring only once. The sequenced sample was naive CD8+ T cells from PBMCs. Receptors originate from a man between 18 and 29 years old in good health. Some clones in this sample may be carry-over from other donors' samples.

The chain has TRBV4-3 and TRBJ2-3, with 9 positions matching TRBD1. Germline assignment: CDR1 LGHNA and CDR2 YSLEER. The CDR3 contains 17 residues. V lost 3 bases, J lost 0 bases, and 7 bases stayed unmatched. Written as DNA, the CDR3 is TGCGCCAGCAGCCACCGGGGGACAGGGCCAAGCACAGATACGCAGTATTTT. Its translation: CASSHRGTGPSTDTQYF.

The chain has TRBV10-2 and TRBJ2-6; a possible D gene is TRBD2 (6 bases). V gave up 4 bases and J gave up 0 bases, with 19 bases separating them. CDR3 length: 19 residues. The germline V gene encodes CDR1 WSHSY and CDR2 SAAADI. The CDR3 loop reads CASSVGLRERASGANVLTF. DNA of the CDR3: TGCGCCAGCAGTGTGGGACTTAGGGAGAGAGCCTCTGGGGCCAACGTCCTGACTTTC.

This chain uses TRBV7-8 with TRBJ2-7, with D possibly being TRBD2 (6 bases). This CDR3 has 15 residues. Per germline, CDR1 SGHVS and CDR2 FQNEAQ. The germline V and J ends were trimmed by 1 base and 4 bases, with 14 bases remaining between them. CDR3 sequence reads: CASSLGVGGIYEQYF. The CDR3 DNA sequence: TGTGCCAGCAGCTTAGGGGTAGGAGGGATATACGAGCAGTACTTC. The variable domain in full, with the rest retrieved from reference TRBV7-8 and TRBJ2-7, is GAGVSQSPRYKVAKRGQDVALRCDPISGHVSLFWYQQALGQGPEFLTYFQNEAQLDKSGLPSDRFFAERPEGSVSTLKIQRTQQEDSAVYLCASSLGVGGIYEQYFGPGTRLTVT.

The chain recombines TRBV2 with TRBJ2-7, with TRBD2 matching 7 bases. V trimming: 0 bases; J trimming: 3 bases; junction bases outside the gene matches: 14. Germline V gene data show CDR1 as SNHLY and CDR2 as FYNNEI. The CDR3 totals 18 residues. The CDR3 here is CASSEALASGRGGYEQYF. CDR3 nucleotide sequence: TGTGCCAGCAGTGAAGCGCTGGCTAGCGGACGGGGCGGCTACGAGCAGTACTTC.

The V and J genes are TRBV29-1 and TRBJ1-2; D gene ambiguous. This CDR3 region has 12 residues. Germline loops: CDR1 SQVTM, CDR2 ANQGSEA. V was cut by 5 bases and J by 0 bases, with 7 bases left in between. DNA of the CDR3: TGCAGCGTTCTCACCTCTAACTATGGCTACACCTTC. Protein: CSVLTSNYGYTF.

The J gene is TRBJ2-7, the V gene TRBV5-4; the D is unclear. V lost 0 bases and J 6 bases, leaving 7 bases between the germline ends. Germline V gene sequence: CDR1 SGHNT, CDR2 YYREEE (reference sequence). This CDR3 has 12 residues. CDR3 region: CASSLAFSEQYF. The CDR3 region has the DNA TGTGCCAGCAGCTTGGCGTTCTCCGAGCAGTACTTC.

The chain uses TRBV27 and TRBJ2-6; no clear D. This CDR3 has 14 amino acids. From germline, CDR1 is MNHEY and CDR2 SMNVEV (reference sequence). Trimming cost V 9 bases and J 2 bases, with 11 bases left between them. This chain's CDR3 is CASGTAPGANVLTF. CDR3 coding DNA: TGTGCCAGTGGAACGGCCCCTGGGGCCAACGTCCTGACTTTC.

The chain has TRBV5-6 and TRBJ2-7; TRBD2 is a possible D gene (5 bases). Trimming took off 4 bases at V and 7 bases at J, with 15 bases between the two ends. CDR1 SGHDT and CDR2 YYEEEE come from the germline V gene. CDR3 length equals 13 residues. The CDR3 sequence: CASSLRTPGEQYF. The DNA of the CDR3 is TGTGCCAGCAGCCTCAGGACTCCGGGGGAGCAGTACTTC.

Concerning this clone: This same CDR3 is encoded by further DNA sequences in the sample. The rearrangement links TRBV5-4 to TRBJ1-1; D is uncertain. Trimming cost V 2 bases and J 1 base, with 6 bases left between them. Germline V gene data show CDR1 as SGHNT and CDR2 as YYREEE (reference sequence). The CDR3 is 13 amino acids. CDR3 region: CASSLTPNTEAFF. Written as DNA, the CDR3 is TGTGCCAGCAGCTTAACCCCGAACACTGAAGCTTTCTTT.

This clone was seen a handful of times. DNA for the CDR3: TGTGCCAGCAGCGAACAGGGGAATGAAAAACTGTTTTTT. It encodes CASSEQGNEKLFF. This chain joins TRBV9 and TRBJ1-4; 7 bases are a match to TRBD1. The length of the CDR3 is 13 residues. J was trimmed by 5 bases and V by 3 bases; bases with no gene match: 1. Per the germline V gene, CDR1 is SGDLS and CDR2 is YYNGEE.

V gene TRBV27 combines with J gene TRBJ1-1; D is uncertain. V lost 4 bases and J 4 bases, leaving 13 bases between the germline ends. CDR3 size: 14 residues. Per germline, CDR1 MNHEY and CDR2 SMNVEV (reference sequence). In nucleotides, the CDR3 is TGTGCCAGCAGTTCCCTCTATCGAGGCACTGAAGCTTTCTTT. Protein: CASSSLYRGTEAFF.

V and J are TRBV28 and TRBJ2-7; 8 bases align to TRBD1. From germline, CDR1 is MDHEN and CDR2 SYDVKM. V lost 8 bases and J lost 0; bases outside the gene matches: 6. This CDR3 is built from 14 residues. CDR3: CASLAGTGSYEQYF. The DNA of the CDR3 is TGTGCCAGCCTCGCCGGGACAGGCTCCTACGAGCAGTACTTC.

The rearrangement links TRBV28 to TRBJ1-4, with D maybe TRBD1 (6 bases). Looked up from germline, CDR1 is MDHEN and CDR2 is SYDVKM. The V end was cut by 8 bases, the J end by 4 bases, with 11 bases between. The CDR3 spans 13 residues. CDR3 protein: CASQQGRNEKLFF. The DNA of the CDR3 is TGTGCCAGCCAACAGGGCCGTAATGAAAAACTGTTTTTT.